The 28 T cell receptor beta chains below were found in one sample sequenced in a study of preoperative IRX-2 immunotherapy in early breast cancer. Regarding treatment: preoperative locoregional IRX-2 cytokine immunotherapy. Assay: immunoSEQ multiplex PCR; the TCRdb copy retains only in-frame clones and omits some. The sample carries about 62,000 clones, approximately 94% recorded once. The biological material was taken from a patient treated with IRX-2 immunotherapy. Receptors were obtained from a human donor with breast cancer.

The chain couples TRBV5-1 to TRBJ1-1, with D uncertain. The CDR3 has 14 residues. Germline V gives CDR1 SGHRS, CDR2 YFSETQ. V dropped 4 bases and J dropped 0 bases, with 10 bases sitting between them. Written as DNA, the CDR3 is TGCGCCAGCAGCCGGCGGGAGATGAACACTGAAGCTTTCTTT. It specifies CASSRREMNTEAFF.

This chain joins TRBV7-9 and TRBJ1-2; no definite D call. CDR3 length equals 14 residues. CDR1 is SEHNR and CDR2 is FQNEAQ in the germline V gene (reference sequence). The ends were cut back, 4 bases at V and 3 bases at J, with 12 bases in the middle. CDR3 region: CASSSLGSDYGYTF. CDR3 coding DNA: TGTGCCAGCAGCTCATTGGGGTCTGACTATGGCTACACCTTC.

The chain recombines TRBV19 with TRBJ1-2; D not certain. The CDR3 totals 9 residues. Germline CDR1 LNHDA, CDR2 SQIVND (reference sequence). Trimming removed 6 bases at V and 12 bases at J, with 8 bases between. The CDR3 loop reads CASRKGHTF. The CDR3, as DNA: TGTGCCAGTAGGAAAGGGCACACCTTC.

The chain is built from TRBV6-6 and TRBJ2-7; 11 positions match TRBD2. In germline, CDR1 is MNHNY, CDR2 SVGAGI (reference sequence). Germline trimming cut 2 bases from V and 5 bases from J; bases unmatched to any gene: 2. CDR3 length equals 14 residues. The CDR3: CASSYGTSGHEQYF. The CDR3 coding sequence is TGTGCCAGCAGTTACGGGACTAGCGGCCACGAGCAGTACTTC.

The rearrangement uses TRBV7-9 and TRBJ1-2, with 7 bases matching TRBD1. CDR1 is SEHNR and CDR2 is FQNEAQ in the germline V gene (reference sequence). Unmatched junction bases numbered 7, after V lost 5 bases and J lost 4 bases. This CDR3 is 14 amino acids long. As DNA, the CDR3 is TGTGCCAGCAGCCCCGGGACAGATGGCTATGGCTACACCTTC. It translates to CASSPGTDGYGYTF.

This chain connects TRBV6-5 to TRBJ2-5; 7 nucleotides align to TRBD1. In germline, CDR1 is MNHEY, CDR2 SVGAGI. V lost 9 bases to trimming and J lost 9 bases; unmatched junction nucleotides: 10. The CDR3 covers 12 residues. Written as DNA, the CDR3 is TGTGCCAGAGTGGAAAGAAGGGGGCCCCAGTACTTC. Translating it yields CARVERRGPQYF.

The chain joins TRBV7-9 to TRBJ2-7; 9 positions agree with TRBD1. This CDR3 region has 18 residues. Trimming took 5 bases from V and 5 from J; bases not matched to a gene: 19. Germline V CDR1 and CDR2: SEHNR, FQNEAQ (reference sequence). The CDR3 DNA follows: TGTGCCAGCAGCCCCGGGGGACAGGGTTTCGTTTCGAGGAACGAGCAGTACTTC. Its translation is CASSPGGQGFVSRNEQYF.

This clone showed up just once. The J gene is TRBJ2-1, the V gene TRBV7-3; 7 bases are shared with TRBD2. There are 15 residues in the CDR3. CDR1 and CDR2 from the germline V gene are SGHTA and FQGTGA. The junction had 9 bases not matched to a gene; V was cut back by 6 bases and J by 4 bases. CDR3 loop: CASSPAPSGYNEQFF. The CDR3 nucleotides are TGTGCCAGCAGTCCCGCCCCTAGCGGTTACAATGAGCAGTTCTTC.

The genes are TRBV5-4 and TRBJ1-1; TRBD1 agrees at 8 bases. The junction had 5 bases not matched to a gene; V was cut back by 2 bases and J by 2 bases. The CDR3 sequence is 15 residues long. Germline CDR1 reads SGHNT; CDR2 reads YYREEE (reference sequence). The CDR3 sequence: CASSFTDRGNTEAFF. As DNA, the CDR3 is TGTGCCAGCAGCTTTACCGACAGGGGAAACACTGAAGCTTTCTTT. Drawing the rest from reference TRBV5-4 and TRBJ1-1, the complete variable domain is ETGVTQSPTHLIKTRGQQVTLRCSSQSGHNTVSWYQQALGQGPQFIFQYYREEENGRGNFPPRFSGLQFPNYSSELNVNALELDDSALYLCASSFTDRGNTEAFFGQGTRLTVV.

The chain carries TRBV27 and TRBJ1-1, with a tentative D call TRBD1 (5 bases). The CDR3 has 16 residues. V was trimmed by 6 bases and J by 0 bases, leaving 17 bases between them. Per germline, CDR1 MNHEY and CDR2 SMNVEV (reference sequence). The CDR3 coding sequence is TGTGCCAGCAGGATGGGTGACAGACCCATGAACACTGAAGCTTTCTTT. Translating gives CASRMGDRPMNTEAFF.

This rearrangement joins TRBV5-1 to TRBJ2-5; D is unresolved. Germline lookup yields CDR1 SGHRS and CDR2 YFSETQ. CDR3 length: 14 residues. V was clipped by 4 bases and J by 1 base, with 11 bases between them. The CDR3, as DNA: TGCGCCAGCAGCCAAGGGAACGGCCAAGAGACCCAGTACTTC. It specifies CASSQGNGQETQYF.

This chain connects TRBV5-6 to TRBJ1-2; D call uncertain. The V and J ends lost 0 bases and 8 bases respectively, with 8 bases between them. This CDR3 is 12 amino acids long. Germline CDR1 reads SGHDT; CDR2 reads YYEEEE. CDR3 coding DNA: TGTGCCAGCAGCTTGGGTCCAGACGGCTACACCTTC. It codes for CASSLGPDGYTF.

J is TRBJ2-1 and V is TRBV11-2; no clear D. V was cut by 6 bases and J by 4 bases, with 4 bases left in between. The CDR3 is made up of 11 amino acids. The germline CDR1 and CDR2 sequences are SGHAT and FQNNGV. This CDR3 is CASRLYNEQFF. As DNA, the CDR3 is TGTGCCAGCAGACTTTACAATGAGCAGTTCTTC.

The chain has TRBV7-8 and TRBJ1-1; D gene unclear. V dropped 5 bases and J dropped 2 bases, with 9 bases sitting between them. Germline assignment: CDR1 SGHVS and CDR2 FQNEAQ. The CDR3 runs 13 residues. DNA of the CDR3: TGTGCCAGCAGCATATCAGTAAACACTGAAGCTTTCTTT. Residues: CASSISVNTEAFF.

The chain carries TRBV30 and TRBJ2-5, with 13 nucleotides matching TRBD2. The CDR3 contains 15 residues. CDR1 is GTSNPN and CDR2 is SVGIG in the germline V gene (reference sequence). V lost 3 bases and J lost 5; bases outside the gene matches: 6. CDR3 nucleotides: TGTGCCTGGAGACTAGCGGGAGGGCGGCGTGAGACCCAGTACTTC. This gives the protein CAWRLAGGRRETQYF.

The chain carries TRBV27 and TRBJ1-2, with TRBD1 as a possible D gene (5 bases). Germline V CDR1 and CDR2: MNHEY, SMNVEV (reference sequence). V gave up 4 bases and J gave up 0 bases, with 9 bases separating them. This CDR3 is 14 amino acids long. As DNA, the CDR3 is TGTGCCAGCAGTTCAATAGGGGCTAACTATGGCTACACCTTC. Encoded protein: CASSSIGANYGYTF.

This chain uses TRBV30 with TRBJ2-1; D perhaps matches TRBD1 (6 bases). Looked up from germline, CDR1 is GTSNPN and CDR2 is SVGIG (reference sequence). Trimming left V 1 base short and J 5 bases short, with 6 bases between. This CDR3 is built from 12 residues. The CDR3 here is CAWSDRDNEQFF. In nucleotides, the CDR3 is TGTGCCTGGAGTGACAGGGACAATGAGCAGTTCTTC.

This chain connects TRBV7-6 to TRBJ2-7; TRBD2 matches at 7 bases. Germline-derived CDR1 and CDR2 are SGHVS and FNYEAQ. The CDR3 has 12 amino acids. Trimming at V came to 5 bases and at J to 7 bases, leaving 5 bases not matched to a gene. The CDR3 is CASSKRDGEQYF. The CDR3 nucleotides are TGTGCCAGCAGCAAGCGGGACGGGGAGCAGTACTTC.

V is TRBV19 and J is TRBJ2-1, with 12 nucleotides matching TRBD2. Trimming at V came to 3 bases and at J to 3 bases, leaving 6 bases not matched to a gene. This CDR3 has 17 amino acids. CDR1 and CDR2 (germline): LNHDA, SQIVND (reference sequence). Written as DNA, the CDR3 is TGTGCCAGTAGTATGACTAGCGGGAGTGGCTACTACAATGAGCAGTTCTTC. Translating it yields CASSMTSGSGYYNEQFF.

This chain connects TRBV19 to TRBJ2-5; D is uncertain. The V end lost 4 bases, the J end lost 5 bases, and 8 bases lay between the germline ends. The CDR3 covers 12 residues. CDR1 LNHDA and CDR2 SQIVND come from the germline V gene (reference sequence). The CDR3 spells CASSTLGETQYF. The CDR3 DNA is TGTGCCAGTAGTACCCTCGGTGAGACCCAGTACTTC. The full variable domain, completed using reference TRBV19 and TRBJ2-5, is DGGITQSPKYLFRKEGQNVTLSCEQNLNHDAMYWYRQDPGQGLRLIYYSQIVNDFQKGDIAEGYSVSREKKESFPLTVTSAQKNPTAFYLCASSTLGETQYFGPGTRLLVL.

V usage is TRBV11-2 and J usage is TRBJ1-5; unclear D gene. This CDR3 spans 13 amino acids. Trimming cost V 5 bases and J 0 bases, with 5 bases left between them. Germline V lookup: CDR1 SGHAT, CDR2 FQNNGV. This chain's CDR3 is CASSKVSNQPQHF. The CDR3 coding sequence is TGTGCCAGCAGCAAGGTTAGCAATCAGCCCCAGCATTTT.

This sequence joins TRBV4-1 and TRBJ2-3; possible D gene TRBD1, 5 bases. This CDR3 has 15 amino acids. The germline V and J ends were trimmed by 0 bases and 2 bases, with 9 bases remaining between them. Looked up from germline, CDR1 is MGHRA and CDR2 is YSYEKL. CDR3 DNA sequence: TGCGCCAGCAGCCAAGAAGACAGTGACACAGATACGCAGTATTTT. Its translation: CASSQEDSDTDTQYF.

This clone was found once. CDR3 nucleotide sequence: TGCGCCAGCAGCTTACAGGGGACCCAGTACTTC. This gives the protein CASSLQGTQYF. V and J are TRBV5-1 and TRBJ2-5; a possible D gene is TRBD1 (6 bases). This CDR3 spans 11 amino acids. From germline, CDR1 is SGHRS and CDR2 YFSETQ. Trimming pared 2 bases from V and 7 bases from J, leaving 6 bases between.

This chain joins TRBV29-1 and TRBJ2-5, with a tentative D call TRBD1 (7 bases). Trimming removed 6 bases at V and 4 bases at J, with 12 bases between. The germline gives CDR1 SQVTM, CDR2 ANQGSEA. There are 12 residues in the CDR3. The CDR3 coding sequence is TGCAGCGTCGGAGGGGGCAGAGAGACCCAGTACTTC. Encoded protein: CSVGGGRETQYF.

This clone appeared once. V usage is TRBV5-5 and J usage is TRBJ1-1; D may be TRBD1 (5 bases). From germline, CDR1 is SGHKS and CDR2 YYEKEE (reference sequence). Trimming removed 4 bases from V and 2 bases from J, with 9 bases in between. The CDR3 has 13 residues. The CDR3 loop reads CASSQGPNTEAFF. The CDR3 DNA reads TGTGCCAGCAGCCAGGGACCTAACACTGAAGCTTTCTTT.

The J gene is TRBJ1-1, the V gene TRBV28, with 11 bases aligning to TRBD1. J was trimmed by 3 bases and V by 4 bases; bases with no gene match: 10. Germline V lookup: CDR1 MDHEN, CDR2 SYDVKM. The CDR3 consists of 17 residues. The CDR3 loop reads CASSSRTGGAGDTEAFF. The CDR3 DNA reads as TGTGCCAGCAGTTCCAGGACAGGGGGCGCGGGGGACACTGAAGCTTTCTTT.

The rearrangement links TRBV5-6 to TRBJ2-1; 8 bases are shared with TRBD2. Unmatched junction bases numbered 11, after V lost 2 bases and J lost 4 bases. The germline V gene encodes CDR1 SGHDT and CDR2 YYEEEE. The CDR3 spans 17 residues. This CDR3 is CASSLTIFGLAYNEQFF. The CDR3 DNA follows: TGTGCCAGCAGCTTAACGATATTTGGACTAGCTTACAATGAGCAGTTCTTC. The full variable domain, its missing parts supplied by reference TRBV5-6 and TRBJ2-1, is DAGVTQSPTHLIKTRGQQVTLRCSPKSGHDTVSWYQQALGQGPQFIFQYYEEEERQRGNFPDRFSGHQFPNYSSELNVNALLLGDSALYLCASSLTIFGLAYNEQFFGPGTRLTVL.

The chain links TRBV7-2 to TRBJ2-7, with 12 bases aligning to TRBD1. This CDR3 comprises 17 residues. Germline V gene sequence: CDR1 SGHTA, CDR2 FQGNSA. V shed 0 bases, J shed 0 bases, and the junction held 3 bases outside the gene matches. CDR3 sequence (DNA): TGTGCCAGCAGCTTAGCGGGGACAGGGGGCTTCTCCTACGAGCAGTACTTC. Its translation is CASSLAGTGGFSYEQYF.